The entry below gives a single T cell receptor beta chain sequence along with its context. The antigen this receptor binds is unknown. There are no base qualities to consult, and no much larger clone falls within one base. This sample is drawn from a study of cytomegalovirus exposure and HLA in healthy donors (dated by TCRdb to about 2017). About the full investigation: An earlier analysis of some 620 of the donors reported 276 Gb of sequence data and roughly 120 million unique TCR beta sequences obtained from approximately 180 million T cells. To predict cytomegalovirus infection status, the study combined high-throughput TCR immunosequencing, statistical association of individual TCRs with disease status, and machine learning. Along with the approximately 700-subject first cohort, a separate validation cohort of some 130 different subjects was used. Using immunosequencing, the study profiled T cell repertoires from 666 subjects and related those repertoires to cytomegalovirus serostatus. Class I and class II HLA loci were covered by the typing at four-digit resolution. All discovery cohort repertoires had been generated on a single sequencing platform. Among the roughly 430 genotyped donors, around 81% belonged to the genetic ancestry cluster associated with self-reported Caucasian donors. In the later analysis, no new phenotypic data were used to find candidate immune exposures; instead, reliance was placed on TCR beta sequences and their occurrence across donors. Genome-wide SNP genotypes for about 65% of the 666 donors were used in a later genetic analysis, which treated that subset as a discovery cohort. The aim of the study was to test whether cataloging public T cell receptors could identify signatures of past pathogen exposure. An earlier analysis of some 600 of the donors applied high-throughput TCR beta sequencing to assess whether each TCR beta V gene segment acted as functional or pseudogenic. Approximately 300 gigabases of sequencing data and roughly 90 million unique TCR sequences were included in an early release covering 550 to 650 HLA-typed donors. Four to six DR-DQ haplotypes were handled as single units for association and clustering, since linkage in the cohort was strong. Among about 390 genotyped donors of the cohort, an average of about 240,000 unique TCR beta nucleotide sequences were sequenced per donor, about a sixth of them non-productive. Typing coverage differed by locus: A, B, C, DRB1 and DQB1 were typed in about 620-630 donors, DQA1 in about 510, DPA1 in approximately 610, and DPB1 in just under 480. Alongside the repertoire data, information on donor age, sex, ethnicity and CMV serostatus was compiled. A later analysis re-examined previously published TCR beta repertoires from roughly 650 donors and added high-resolution HLA genotyping to investigate patterns of TCR occurrence.

The cohort comprised 710 or so healthy bone marrow donors. At the time of sampling, all cohort members were nominally healthy, though unrecorded immune exposures were likely present. Of the 600 to 750 cohort members, just under 300 had a positive CMV serostatus and about 350 had a negative one, while no CMV serostatus was recorded for the donor. A peripheral blood sample was collected from each donor, and TCR beta sequencing was performed on peripheral blood mononuclear cells. Genomic DNA extraction from the blood cell samples was performed with the Qiagen DNeasy Blood Extraction Kit. Library method: the immunoSEQ multiplex PCR assay. A mixture of 60 forward primers for TCR Vbeta segments and 13 reverse primers for TCR Jbeta segments was used in the multiplex PCR. Amplification of the CDR3 region of rearranged TCR beta genes was performed with a multiplex PCR assay on genomic DNA. The amplified TCR beta libraries were sequenced on the Illumina HiSeq System as 87-base-pair reads. In the paper's pipeline: Across the 500 to 850 repertoires, a later analysis counted tens of millions of unique TCR beta chains, roughly 11 million of which were shared by at least two donors. Raw reads were error-corrected and collapsed into unique sequences with a nearest-neighbor algorithm that merged closely related sequences to remove PCR and sequencing errors. V, D and J gene segments were assigned by aligning CDR3 sequences to IMGT reference sequences. For a sequence to be retained, a match of at least six nucleotides to both a V gene segment and a J gene segment was required. A rearrangement was called productive if the CDR3 had no stop codons and remained in frame with V and J, and every other rearrangement was called non-productive. CDR3 was defined by IMGT convention, running from the second conserved V-encoded cysteine to the conserved J-encoded phenylalanine. The earlier analysis of 500 to 650 of the donors excluded any sequence lacking an unambiguous match to a single V gene segment. In an earlier analysis of a few hundred of the donors, a V segment was called functional when productive rearrangements were above 56.7%, and segregating when the standard deviation between donors exceeded 5%. To diagnose cytomegalovirus status from the catalog of TCR beta chain sequences, a statistical classification framework was built. A later analysis assigned V and J genes by comparing TCR nucleotide sequences with IMGT/GENE-DB human TR gene sequences. The TCRdist pipeline was used in a later analysis to assign CDR3 sequences and most-parsimonious VDJ recombination scenarios. A later analysis defined each TCR beta chain by its CDR3 amino acid sequence plus V-gene family, and excluded reads lacking a unique V-gene family. In a later analysis, approximately 590 highly shared, low-generation-probability nucleotide sequences were removed to address suspected cross-contamination and a sequencing artifact. In a later analysis, a clonal expansion index for each public chain was calculated from normalized within-repertoire ranks of inferred template counts. A later analysis computed generation probabilities with a VDJ recombination model fitted to out-of-frame rearrangements, and checked the results against IGoR. In a later analysis, TCR-TCR, TCR-HLA and TCR-CMV co-occurrence was scored with hypergeometric tests, and a repertoire-size bias correction was applied to TCR pairs. False discovery rates were estimated in a later analysis by permuting HLA or CMV assignments 20 times. A later analysis grouped co-occurring TCRs with DBSCAN, adding TCRdist sequence similarity when clustering within HLA-allele-positive subsets. Repertoires with fewer than 30,000 or more than 120,000 public chains were left out of co-occurrence clustering, as were five repertoires with anomalous nucleotide sharing. What TCRdb holds here is the immuneACCESS table cut down to in-frame rearrangements. Part of the clones is not present; checked against another copy, under half of the missing clones reflect an unresolved V gene, and the others are unexplained. Clonal size and the V and J genes are those of that table, whereas D and trimming came from the DNA. This sample has 200,000 to 250,000 clones in its table, and roughly 84% of those were observed once. Of the sample, around 1.2% falls within the top ten clones.

V was cut back by 5 bases and J by 6 bases, leaving a gap of 11 bases between them. The CDR1 and CDR2 encoded by the germline V gene (reference sequence) are LNHDA and SQIVND. From the cysteine through the phenylalanine, the CDR3 covers 13 amino acids. Only the CDR3 DNA is retained, 39 bases long and in frame from the first base. Results the study describes overall, beyond this receptor: An association between a missense DCLRE1C variant and V-gene and J-gene trimming of TCR beta chains was found in a later genetic analysis and replicated in an independent cohort. Because the 87-base-pair reads could not distinguish some IMGT-functional V segments, including TRBV6-2 and TRBV6-3, those segments were excluded. Only TCR beta chains were sequenced in this cohort, and the absence of alpha or paired-chain data limited detectable features. In vitro tests confirmed that a few of the cytomegalovirus-associated TCR beta chains recognize cytomegalovirus antigens. Most TCR sequences were observed very rarely across donors, whereas some public TCRs were present in many individuals. Immune exposure information for the cohort was limited to CMV serostatus. A later analysis found that most CMV-associated TCR beta chains appeared HLA-restricted, with HLA associations seemingly driven largely by CMV exposure. Because counts were too low, about 18 rarely observed V segments, including chromosome 9 orphons, were excluded from the earlier analysis of some 590 of the donors. A later analysis found that TCR association rates varied across HLA loci, with DRB1 alleles showing the most associated TCRs and HLA-C alleles the fewest. The sequencing pipeline was judged likely to have produced a cluster of highly shared sequence variants as a technical artifact. A total of roughly 160 TCR beta chains were listed by the study as associated with cytomegalovirus. A further reported finding was that TCR beta sequences accurately predicted the HLA-A and HLA-B alleles for most subjects in the first cohort. According to a later genetic analysis, donors in an Asian-associated ancestry cluster had fewer N-insertions in productive TCRs than the approximately 630-donor mean. Correlated functional status among segregating V segments might reflect linkage disequilibrium, but an unknown experimental factor could not be ruled out. In both the original and validation cohorts, the classifier was reported to diagnose cytomegalovirus status with high specificity and sensitivity. When HLA alleles, especially DR and DQ, strongly co-occurred, attributing TCR associations to individual alleles was difficult. It was suggested by the authors that the approach could potentially be generalized to other disease states and immunological phenotypes. HLA typing was unavailable for some donors at each locus, so association tests used only the typed subset. Presence/absence analyses assumed roughly uniform sequencing depth across donors, an assumption that may not hold. In an earlier analysis of approximately 600 of the donors, most TCR beta V segments were observed in productive rearrangements about 90% or about 30% of the time, broadly matching IMGT annotations. Compared with equally common non-associated chains, HLA-associated TCR beta chains in a later analysis were more clonally expanded and had lower generation probabilities. At a false discovery rate of 0.05, a later analysis linked about 17,000 TCR beta sequences to specific HLA alleles. A later analysis reported that several top co-occurrence clusters appeared linked to parvovirus B19, influenza, CMV and Epstein-Barr virus.

The sequence derives from a human donor in good health. The sequence links TRBV19 to TRBJ1-5; TRBD1 is a possible D gene, resting on 5 matching bases. Sequencing input: PBMCs. The nucleotides are TGTGCCAGTAGTTGGGGTAGGGGTCAGCCCCAGCATTTT. Its protein is CASSWGRGQPQHF.